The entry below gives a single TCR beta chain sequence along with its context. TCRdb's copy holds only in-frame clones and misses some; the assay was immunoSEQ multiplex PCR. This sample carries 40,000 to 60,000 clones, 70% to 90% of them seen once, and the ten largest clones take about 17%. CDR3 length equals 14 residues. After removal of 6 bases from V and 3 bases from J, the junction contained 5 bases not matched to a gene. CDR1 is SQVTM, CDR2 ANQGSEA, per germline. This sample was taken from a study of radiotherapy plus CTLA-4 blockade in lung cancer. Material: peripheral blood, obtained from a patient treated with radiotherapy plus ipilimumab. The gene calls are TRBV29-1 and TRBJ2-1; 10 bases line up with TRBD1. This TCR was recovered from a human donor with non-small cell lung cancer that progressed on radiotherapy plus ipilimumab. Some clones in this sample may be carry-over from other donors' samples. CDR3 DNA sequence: TGCAGCGTCCCCGGGACAGGGGACTACAATGAGCAGTTCTTC. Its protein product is CSVPGTGDYNEQFF.